Each of the 22 T cell receptor beta chains below was sequenced from the same sample in a study of blood T cell repertoires in COVID-19. Data came from immunoSEQ multiplex PCR; TCRdb stores just in-frame clones and leaves some out. The sample shows approximately 150,000 clones, around 80% of them seen only once. Sample: PBMCs or T cells enriched from blood (not recorded which). The receptors here all came from a man aged 35 to 55 who had recovered from COVID-19.

This clone came up once. V gene TRBV10-2 combines with J gene TRBJ1-1, with D perhaps matching TRBD1 (6 bases). Germline V gives CDR1 WSHSY, CDR2 SAAADI. Trimming shortened V by 5 bases and J by 1 base, and 14 bases separated the two germline ends. The CDR3 extends over 15 amino acids. The CDR3 nucleotides are TGCGCCAGCAGTCCGTTAGAAGGGGGGAACACTGAAGCTTTCTTT. Translation gives CASSPLEGGNTEAFF.

This clone appeared a few times. The chain couples TRBV9 to TRBJ1-4; a possible D gene is TRBD1 (5 bases). V lost 4 bases to trimming and J lost 7 bases, with 17 bases between them. This CDR3 spans 15 amino acids. Germline V gene sequence: CDR1 SGDLS, CDR2 YYNGEE. The CDR3 nucleotides are TGTGCCAGCAGCCCCAGGGTGTCCGGGGGTGAAAAACTGTTTTTT. This sequence encodes CASSPRVSGGEKLFF.

The V call is TRBV7-9, the J call TRBJ2-5; D gene unclear. The CDR3 is 14 residues long. Deletions cut 1 base from V and 3 bases from J, with 9 bases between. The V gene's germline CDR1 is SEHNR and CDR2 FQNEAQ (reference sequence). The CDR3 nucleotides read TGTGCCAGCAGCTTAGAGTGGTCAGAAGAGACCCAGTACTTC. It translates to CASSLEWSEETQYF.

This clone was seen more than once but under ten times. The V call is TRBV2, the J call TRBJ1-1; D gene unclear. From germline, CDR1 is SNHLY and CDR2 FYNNEI. This CDR3 has 13 amino acids. The V gene lost 0 bases and the J gene lost 8 bases, with 10 bases spanning the gap. The CDR3, as DNA: TGTGCCAGCAGTGAAGCTGGAGGTCCGGAAGCTTTCTTT. It translates to CASSEAGGPEAFF.

V and J are TRBV19 and TRBJ1-2, with 7 bases lining up with TRBD1. Germline CDR1 reads LNHDA; CDR2 reads SQIVND (reference sequence). CDR3 length: 12 amino acids. V gave up 10 bases and J gave up 5 bases; unmatched junction bases: 7. The DNA of the CDR3 is TGTGCCACTGCGACAGGGAAGTATGGCTACACCTTC. Its protein is CATATGKYGYTF.

The chain couples TRBV25-1 to TRBJ1-2, with a tentative D call TRBD1 (5 bases). Per germline, CDR1 MGHDK and CDR2 SYGVNS. With 1 base removed from V and 5 bases from J, the gap between germline ends came to 8 bases. The CDR3 loop spans 13 amino acids. The CDR3 region is CASSEWAGYGYTF. CDR3 bases: TGTGCCAGCAGTGAATGGGCAGGGTATGGCTACACCTTC.

V is TRBV7-6 and J is TRBJ2-3, with 8 bases aligning to TRBD1. CDR3 length equals 13 residues. In germline, CDR1 is SGHVS, CDR2 FNYEAQ. With 5 bases clipped from V and 7 bases from J, the junction kept 5 bases outside the gene matches. The CDR3 loop reads CASSQTGANTQYF. The CDR3 region has the DNA TGTGCCAGCAGCCAGACAGGGGCAAATACGCAGTATTTT.

This chain links TRBV5-4 with TRBJ1-1, with TRBD1 matching over 7 bases. The J segment lost 3 bases and the V segment lost 1 base, leaving 12 bases of the junction unmatched. The CDR3 totals 17 residues. Germline-derived CDR1 and CDR2 are SGHNT and YYREEE (reference sequence). The CDR3: CASSLTTGWGVDTEAFF. The CDR3 DNA follows: TGTGCCAGCAGCTTGACGACAGGGTGGGGAGTAGACACTGAAGCTTTCTTT.

The chain links TRBV11-3 to TRBJ2-2, with unresolved D. V dropped 3 bases and J dropped 7 bases, with 6 bases sitting between them. This CDR3 is built from 12 residues. In germline, CDR1 is SGHNT, CDR2 YENEEA. Here the CDR3 DNA reads TGTGCCAGCAGCTTCCCCTACGGGGAGCTGTTTTTT. This gives the protein CASSFPYGELFF.

This clone occurred a few times. The V and J genes are TRBV7-8 and TRBJ2-1; 10 bases are a match to TRBD2. Germline V CDR1 and CDR2: SGHVS, FQNEAQ. Trimming took 0 bases from V and 8 from J; bases not matched to a gene: 1. The CDR3 is made up of 14 amino acids. The CDR3 is CASSLAAGGYEQFF. The DNA of the CDR3 is TGTGCCAGCAGCTTAGCAGCGGGGGGGTATGAGCAGTTCTTC.

The chain is built from TRBV4-1 and TRBJ2-1, with 9 bases matching TRBD1. Germline V CDR1 and CDR2: MGHRA, YSYEKL. The V gene end was trimmed by 5 bases and the J gene end by 5 bases; junction bases not matched to a gene: 7. CDR3 size: 15 residues. CDR3: CASSYDRGEDNEQFF. For the CDR3, the DNA is TGCGCCAGCAGCTACGACAGGGGGGAGGACAATGAGCAGTTCTTC.

This chain joins TRBV7-9 and TRBJ1-1; 7 bases map to TRBD1. The ends lost 5 bases at V and 11 bases at J; junction bases unmatched: 11. The CDR3 sequence is 13 residues long. Germline V lookup: CDR1 SEHNR, CDR2 FQNEAQ (reference sequence). The CDR3 is CASSQEQGFMAFF. CDR3 bases: TGTGCCAGCAGCCAGGAACAGGGGTTTATGGCTTTCTTT.

In its sample, this clone was seen many times. The rearrangement uses TRBV2 and TRBJ1-5; 10 bases align to TRBD1. Looked up from germline, CDR1 is SNHLY and CDR2 is FYNNEI. The CDR3 is 15 amino acids. The V segment lost 6 bases and the J segment 4 bases; nucleotides outside the gene matches: 6. The CDR3 coding sequence is TGTGCCAGCAGCATGGACAGGGGGAGAAATCAGCCCCAGCATTTT. It codes for CASSMDRGRNQPQHF. Variable domain in full (rest from reference TRBV2 and TRBJ1-5): EPEVTQTPSHQVTQMGQEVILRCVPISNHLYFYWYRQILGQKVEFLVSFYNNEISEKSEIFDDQFSVERPDGSNFTLKIRSTKLEDSAMYFCASSMDRGRNQPQHFGDGTRLSIL.

The J gene is TRBJ2-3, the V gene TRBV27, with 16 positions matching TRBD2. The CDR3 is made up of 18 amino acids. Trimming at V came to 1 base and at J to 5 bases, leaving 6 bases not matched to a gene. Germline V gene sequence: CDR1 MNHEY, CDR2 SMNVEV (reference sequence). The CDR3 region has the DNA TGTGCCAGCAGTTTATGGGGACTAGCGGGGGGGATAGGAGATACGCAGTATTTT. Protein: CASSLWGLAGGIGDTQYF.

This clone was seen only once. The identical CDR3 is also encoded by other nucleotide sequences in the sample. The rearrangement joins TRBV30 to TRBJ1-5, with TRBD1 matching 7 bases. This CDR3 contains 13 residues. Trimming removed 2 bases from V and 4 bases from J; junction bases left unmatched: 2. Germline V gene data show CDR1 as GTSNPN and CDR2 as SVGIG (reference sequence). The DNA for the CDR3 is TGTGCCTGGAGTACACAGGGGAATCAGCCCCAGCATTTT. Encoded protein: CAWSTQGNQPQHF.

The V gene is TRBV30, the J gene TRBJ2-3; TRBD1 agrees at 10 bases. Germline trimming cut 1 base from V and 4 bases from J; bases unmatched to any gene: 5. This CDR3 region has 15 residues. Germline loops: CDR1 GTSNPN, CDR2 SVGIG (reference sequence). The CDR3 here is CAWSAGTGVADTQYF. The DNA of the CDR3 is TGTGCCTGGAGTGCCGGGACAGGGGTGGCAGATACGCAGTATTTT.

The rearrangement joins TRBV5-6 to TRBJ1-1, with 10 bases fitting TRBD1. The CDR3 spans 15 residues. Unmatched junction bases numbered 6, after V lost 6 bases and J lost 1 base. The germline V gene encodes CDR1 SGHDT and CDR2 YYEEEE. The CDR3 DNA sequence: TGTGCCAGCAACCGACAGGGGGCAGGGAACACTGAAGCTTTCTTT. Its translation is CASNRQGAGNTEAFF.

This chain links TRBV7-8 with TRBJ2-5; 7 bases line up with TRBD2. From germline, CDR1 is SGHVS and CDR2 FQNEAQ. The CDR3 is made up of 14 amino acids. Trimming cost V 6 bases and J 5 bases; bases outside gene matches: 9. This CDR3 is CASSYDRGEETQYF. CDR3 bases: TGTGCCAGCAGTTACGACCGGGGGGAGGAGACCCAGTACTTC.

This chain connects TRBV9 to TRBJ2-2; D may be TRBD2 (6 bases). This CDR3 is built from 15 residues. V dropped 4 bases and J dropped 6 bases, with 16 bases sitting between them. The germline V gene encodes CDR1 SGDLS and CDR2 YYNGEE. DNA of the CDR3: TGTGCCAGCAGCCGAGGGCAGGCGGGGCCCGGGGAGCTGTTTTTT. Protein: CASSRGQAGPGELFF.

The chain couples TRBV11-2 to TRBJ2-7; 9 bases agree with TRBD1. There are 16 residues in the CDR3. V lost 1 base and J lost 4; bases outside the gene matches: 8. The germline CDR1 and CDR2 sequences are SGHAT and FQNNGV. CDR3 protein: CASSLVQGTGIYEQYV. The DNA for the CDR3 is TGTGCCAGCAGCTTAGTTCAAGGGACAGGGATATACGAGCAGTACGTC.

This clone has just a few counts. V is TRBV6-5 and J is TRBJ1-5, with D hard to call. The ends were cut back, 4 bases at V and 0 bases at J, with 4 bases in the middle. Germline assignment: CDR1 MNHEY and CDR2 SVGAGI. This CDR3 is 13 amino acids long. CDR3 residues: CASSLNSNQPQHF. CDR3 DNA: TGTGCCAGCAGTTTAAATAGCAATCAGCCCCAGCATTTT.

V usage is TRBV30 and J usage is TRBJ1-5; a possible D gene is TRBD1 (6 bases). The V and J ends lost 5 bases and 6 bases respectively, with 14 bases between them. The CDR3 runs to 13 residues. Germline assignment: CDR1 GTSNPN and CDR2 SVGIG (reference sequence). CDR3 DNA sequence: TGTGCCTGGTCTGGGGGGGGCGGTCAGCCCCAGCATTTT. Translation gives CAWSGGGGQPQHF.